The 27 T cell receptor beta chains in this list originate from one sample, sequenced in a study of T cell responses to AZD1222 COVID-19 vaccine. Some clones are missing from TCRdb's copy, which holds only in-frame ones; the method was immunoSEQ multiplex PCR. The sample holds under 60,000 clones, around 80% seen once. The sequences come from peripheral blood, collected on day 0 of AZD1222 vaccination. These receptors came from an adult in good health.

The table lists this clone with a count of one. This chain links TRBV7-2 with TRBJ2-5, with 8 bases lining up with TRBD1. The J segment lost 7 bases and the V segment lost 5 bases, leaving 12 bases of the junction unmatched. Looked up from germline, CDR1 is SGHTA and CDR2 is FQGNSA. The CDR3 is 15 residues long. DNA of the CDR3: TGTGCCAGCAGCCCCTCGCAGGGGGCGGGGTGGACCCAGTACTTC. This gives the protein CASSPSQGAGWTQYF.

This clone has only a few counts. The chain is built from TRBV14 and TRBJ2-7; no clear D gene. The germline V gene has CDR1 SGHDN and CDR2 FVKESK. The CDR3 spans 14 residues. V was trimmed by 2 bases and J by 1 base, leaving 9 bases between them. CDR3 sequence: CASSQLSQSYEQYF. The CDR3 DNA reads TGTGCCAGCAGCCAACTTTCTCAGTCCTACGAGCAGTACTTC.

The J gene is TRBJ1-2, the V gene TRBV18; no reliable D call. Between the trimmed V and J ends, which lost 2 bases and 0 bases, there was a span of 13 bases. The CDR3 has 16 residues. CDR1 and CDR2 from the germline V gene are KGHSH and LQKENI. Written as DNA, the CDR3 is TGTGCCAGCTCACCAGATCTCGGGAAAACTAACTATGGCTACACCTTC. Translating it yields CASSPDLGKTNYGYTF.

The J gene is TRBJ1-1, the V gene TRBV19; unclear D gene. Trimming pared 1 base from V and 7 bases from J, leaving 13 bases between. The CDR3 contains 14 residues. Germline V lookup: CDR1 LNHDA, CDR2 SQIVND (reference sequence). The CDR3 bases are TGTGCCAGTAGTATAGGCCCGCCCCGGGGTGAAGCTTTCTTT. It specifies CASSIGPPRGEAFF.

In DNA, the CDR3 is TGTGCCAGCAGCTTAGTGCCAAGCGGGGATATCAATGAGCAGTTCTTC. Its translation: CASSLVPSGDINEQFF. This chain links TRBV7-2 with TRBJ2-1; 7 bases are a match to TRBD2. Trimming took 1 base from V and 6 from J; bases not matched to a gene: 9. Germline CDR1 reads SGHTA; CDR2 reads FQGNSA. The CDR3 totals 16 residues.

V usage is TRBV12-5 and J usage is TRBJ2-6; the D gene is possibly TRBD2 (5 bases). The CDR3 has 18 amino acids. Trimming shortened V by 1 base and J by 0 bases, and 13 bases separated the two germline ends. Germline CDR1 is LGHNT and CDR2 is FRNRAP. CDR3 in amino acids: CASGLAEDSLSGANVLTF. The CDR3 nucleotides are TGTGCTAGTGGTTTGGCGGAGGACTCCCTCTCTGGGGCCAACGTCCTGACTTTC.

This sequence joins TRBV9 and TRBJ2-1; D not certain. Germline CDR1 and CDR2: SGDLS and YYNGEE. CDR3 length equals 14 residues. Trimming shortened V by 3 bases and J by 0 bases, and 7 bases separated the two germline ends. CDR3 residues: CASSGRSSYNEQFF. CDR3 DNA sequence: TGTGCCAGCAGCGGCAGAAGCTCCTACAATGAGCAGTTCTTC.

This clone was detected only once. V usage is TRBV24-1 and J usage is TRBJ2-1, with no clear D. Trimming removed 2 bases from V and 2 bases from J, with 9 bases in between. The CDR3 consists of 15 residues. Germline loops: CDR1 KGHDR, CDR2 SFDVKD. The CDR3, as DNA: TGTGCCACCAGTGATTCGGGTGGACCCTACAATGAGCAGTTCTTC. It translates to CATSDSGGPYNEQFF.

In DNA form, the CDR3 reads TGTGCCAGCAGCGAACAGGGGCTCAATCAGCCCCAGCATTTT. Encoded protein: CASSEQGLNQPQHF. V is TRBV2 and J is TRBJ1-5; 7 nucleotides agree with TRBD1. With 6 bases clipped from V and 3 bases from J, the junction kept 5 bases outside the gene matches. The CDR3 loop spans 14 amino acids. Germline-derived CDR1 and CDR2 are SNHLY and FYNNEI. Full variable domain (rest looked up from reference TRBV2 and TRBJ1-5): EPEVTQTPSHQVTQMGQEVILRCVPISNHLYFYWYRQILGQKVEFLVSFYNNEISEKSEIFDDQFSVERPDGSNFTLKIRSTKLEDSAMYFCASSEQGLNQPQHFGDGTRLSIL.

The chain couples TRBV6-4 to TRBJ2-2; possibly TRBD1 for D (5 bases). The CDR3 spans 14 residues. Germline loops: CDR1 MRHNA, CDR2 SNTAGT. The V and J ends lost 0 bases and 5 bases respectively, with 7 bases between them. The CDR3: CASSDSPGTGELFF. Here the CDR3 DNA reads TGTGCCAGCAGTGACTCCCCAGGGACCGGGGAGCTGTTTTTT.

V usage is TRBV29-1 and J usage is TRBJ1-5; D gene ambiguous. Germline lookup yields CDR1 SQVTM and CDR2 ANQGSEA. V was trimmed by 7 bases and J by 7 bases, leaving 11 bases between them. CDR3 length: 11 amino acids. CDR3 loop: CSATKNQPQHF. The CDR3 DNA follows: TGCAGCGCAACGAAGAACCAGCCCCAGCATTTT.

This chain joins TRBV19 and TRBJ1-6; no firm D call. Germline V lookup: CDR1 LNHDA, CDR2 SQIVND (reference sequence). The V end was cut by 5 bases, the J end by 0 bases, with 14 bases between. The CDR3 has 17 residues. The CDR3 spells CASSAGGLFSYNSPLHF. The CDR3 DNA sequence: TGTGCCAGTAGTGCGGGAGGACTCTTCTCCTATAATTCACCCCTCCACTTT.

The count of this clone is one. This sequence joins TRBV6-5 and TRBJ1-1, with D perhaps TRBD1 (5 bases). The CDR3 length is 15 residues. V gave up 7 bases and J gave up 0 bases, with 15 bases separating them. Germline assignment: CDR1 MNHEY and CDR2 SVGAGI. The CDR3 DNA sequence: TGTGCCAGCATGGGGCAGGGACGGATGAACACTGAAGCTTTCTTT. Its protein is CASMGQGRMNTEAFF.

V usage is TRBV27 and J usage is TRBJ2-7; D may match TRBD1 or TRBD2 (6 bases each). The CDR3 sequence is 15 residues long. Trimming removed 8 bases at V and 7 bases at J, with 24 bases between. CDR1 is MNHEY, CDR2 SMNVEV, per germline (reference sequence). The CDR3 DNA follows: TGTGCCAGCGGCCAATCGGCTTGGGGGGCTGGGGAGCAGTACTTC. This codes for CASGQSAWGAGEQYF.

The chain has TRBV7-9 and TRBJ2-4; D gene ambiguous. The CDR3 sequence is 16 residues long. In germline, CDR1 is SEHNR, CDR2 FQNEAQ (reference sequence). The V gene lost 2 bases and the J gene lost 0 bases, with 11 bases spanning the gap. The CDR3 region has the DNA TGTGCCAGCAGCTTACTCCGAGGTACAGCCAAAAACATTCAGTACTTC. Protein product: CASSLLRGTAKNIQYF.

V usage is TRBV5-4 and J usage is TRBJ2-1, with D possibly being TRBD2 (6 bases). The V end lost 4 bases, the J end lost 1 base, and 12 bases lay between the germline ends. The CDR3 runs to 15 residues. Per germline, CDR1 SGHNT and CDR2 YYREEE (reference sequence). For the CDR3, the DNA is TGTGCCAGCAGCCCAGAAGGGACTTCCTACAATGAGCAGTTCTTC. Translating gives CASSPEGTSYNEQFF.

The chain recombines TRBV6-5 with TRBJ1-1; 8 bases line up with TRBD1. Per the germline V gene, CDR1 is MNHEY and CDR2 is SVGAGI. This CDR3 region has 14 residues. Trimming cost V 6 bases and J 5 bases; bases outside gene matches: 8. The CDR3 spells CASRIAGGRTEAFF. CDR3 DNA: TGTGCCAGCAGAATTGCAGGGGGCCGGACTGAAGCTTTCTTT.

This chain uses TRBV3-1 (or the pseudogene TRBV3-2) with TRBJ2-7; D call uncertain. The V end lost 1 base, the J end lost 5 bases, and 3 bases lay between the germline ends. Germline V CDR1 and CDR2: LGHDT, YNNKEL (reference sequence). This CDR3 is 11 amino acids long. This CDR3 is CASSQGDEQYF. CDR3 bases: TGTGCCAGCAGCCAAGGGGACGAGCAGTACTTC.

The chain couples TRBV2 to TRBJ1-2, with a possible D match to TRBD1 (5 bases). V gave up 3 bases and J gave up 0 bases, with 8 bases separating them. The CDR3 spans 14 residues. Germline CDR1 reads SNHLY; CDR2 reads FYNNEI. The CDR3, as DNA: TGTGCCAGCAGTGACGGGGGGTCTAACTATGGCTACACCTTC. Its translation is CASSDGGSNYGYTF.

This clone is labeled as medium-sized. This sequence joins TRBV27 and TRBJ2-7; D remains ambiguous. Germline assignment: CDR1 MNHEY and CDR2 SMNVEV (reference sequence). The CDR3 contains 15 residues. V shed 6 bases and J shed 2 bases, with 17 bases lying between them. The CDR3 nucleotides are TGTGCCAGCAGCCCCACCCCGCGTGGAACCTACGAGCAGTACTTC. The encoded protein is CASSPTPRGTYEQYF.

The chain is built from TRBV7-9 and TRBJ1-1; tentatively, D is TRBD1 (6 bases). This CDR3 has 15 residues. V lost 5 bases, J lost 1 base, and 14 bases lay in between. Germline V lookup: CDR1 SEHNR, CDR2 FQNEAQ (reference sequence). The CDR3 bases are TGTGCCAGCAGCCCAGGGGCCAGGAAGAACACTGAAGCTTTCTTT. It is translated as CASSPGARKNTEAFF.

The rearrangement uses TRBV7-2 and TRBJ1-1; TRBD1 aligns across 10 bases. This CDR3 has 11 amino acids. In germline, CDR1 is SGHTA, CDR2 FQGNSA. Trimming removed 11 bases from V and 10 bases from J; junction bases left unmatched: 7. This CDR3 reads CASGTGARAFF. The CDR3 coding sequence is TGTGCCTCCGGGACAGGGGCGCGAGCTTTCTTT.

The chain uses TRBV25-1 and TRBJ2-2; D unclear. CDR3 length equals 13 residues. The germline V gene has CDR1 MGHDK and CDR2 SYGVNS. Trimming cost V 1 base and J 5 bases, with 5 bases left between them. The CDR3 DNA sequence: TGTGCCAGCAGTGAATTCTTGACCGGGGAGCTGTTTTTT. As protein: CASSEFLTGELFF.

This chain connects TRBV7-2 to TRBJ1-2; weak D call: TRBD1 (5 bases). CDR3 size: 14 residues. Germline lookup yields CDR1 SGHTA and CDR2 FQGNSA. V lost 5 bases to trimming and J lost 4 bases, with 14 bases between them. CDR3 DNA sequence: TGTGCCAGCAGCCCCGGGACCGCAGTCTATGGCTACACCTTC. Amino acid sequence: CASSPGTAVYGYTF.

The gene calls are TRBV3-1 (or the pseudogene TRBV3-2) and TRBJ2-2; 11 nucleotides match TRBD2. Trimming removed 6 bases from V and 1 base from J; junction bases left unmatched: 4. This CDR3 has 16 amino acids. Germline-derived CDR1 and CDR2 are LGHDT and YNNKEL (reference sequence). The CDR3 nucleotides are TGTGCCAGCAGTCCCGGGACTAGCGGGAACACCGGGGAGCTGTTTTTT. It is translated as CASSPGTSGNTGELFF.

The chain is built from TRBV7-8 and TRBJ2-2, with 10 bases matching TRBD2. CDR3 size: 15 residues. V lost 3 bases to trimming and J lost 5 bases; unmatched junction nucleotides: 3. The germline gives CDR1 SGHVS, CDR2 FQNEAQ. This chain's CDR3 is CASSFLAGDTGELFF. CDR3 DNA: TGTGCCAGCAGCTTCCTAGCGGGAGATACCGGGGAGCTGTTTTTT. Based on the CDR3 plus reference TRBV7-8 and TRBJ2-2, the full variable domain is GAGVSQSPRYKVAKRGQDVALRCDPISGHVSLFWYQQALGQGPEFLTYFQNEAQLDKSGLPSDRFFAERPEGSVSTLKIQRTQQEDSAVYLCASSFLAGDTGELFFGEGSRLTVL.

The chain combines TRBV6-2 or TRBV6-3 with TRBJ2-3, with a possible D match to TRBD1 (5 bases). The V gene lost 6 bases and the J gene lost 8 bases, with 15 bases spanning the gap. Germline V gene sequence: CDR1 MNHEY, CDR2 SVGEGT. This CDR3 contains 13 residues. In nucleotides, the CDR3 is TGTGCCAGCAGCCCCAACAGGTCGGGTACGCAGTATTTT. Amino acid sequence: CASSPNRSGTQYF.